Shown below are 22 T cell receptor beta chains from a single sample sequenced in a study of blood T cell repertoires in COVID-19. Clones were read by immunoSEQ multiplex PCR, and TCRdb kept only the in-frame ones, dropping some. The sample consists of about 260,000 clones, approximately 86% of them appearing once. The sample comprised peripheral blood. The receptors originated from a human donor in a cohort sampled during active COVID-19.

The chain employs TRBV10-3 and TRBJ2-7, with D tentatively TRBD1 (6 bases). This CDR3 has 15 amino acids. V was pared by 7 bases and J by 2 bases, with 18 bases between. Looked up from germline, CDR1 is ENHRY and CDR2 is SYGVKD. The CDR3 coding sequence is TGTGCCATCAAAAACCCGGGACACTCCACCTACGAGCAGTACTTC. It translates to CAIKNPGHSTYEQYF.

The chain joins TRBV10-3 to TRBJ2-5, with 7 bases that match TRBD1. The CDR3 contains 15 residues. The trim removed 0 bases at V and 3 bases at J, leaving 4 bases unmatched. Per germline, CDR1 ENHRY and CDR2 SYGVKD. CDR3: CAISESGGREETQYF. In nucleotides, the CDR3 is TGTGCCATCAGTGAGTCAGGGGGCAGGGAAGAGACCCAGTACTTC.

The chain recombines TRBV19 with TRBJ1-1; D is perhaps TRBD1 (6 bases). The CDR3 has 14 residues. CDR1 and CDR2 (germline): LNHDA, SQIVND (reference sequence). V shed 6 bases and J shed 11 bases, with 22 bases lying between them. The CDR3 bases are TGTGCCAGTAGCGTTTTGGGGAGACAGGAATACGCTTTCTTT. Translation: CASSVLGRQEYAFF.

This clone was detected a few times. The V gene is TRBV19, the J gene TRBJ2-6; perhaps TRBD1 as D (6 bases). CDR1 and CDR2 (germline): LNHDA, SQIVND (reference sequence). There are 14 residues in the CDR3. Trimming shortened V by 7 bases and J by 6 bases, and 13 bases separated the two germline ends. The CDR3 DNA reads as TGTGCCAGTATGGGGGCAGCTGAGGCCAACGTCCTGACTTTC. Protein sequence: CASMGAAEANVLTF.

The chain is built from TRBV30 and TRBJ2-7; D is possibly TRBD2 (6 bases). This CDR3 contains 14 residues. Germline V gene lookup returns CDR1 GTSNPN and CDR2 SVGIG (reference sequence). V dropped 5 bases and J dropped 4 bases, with 18 bases sitting between them. As DNA, the CDR3 is TGTGCCTGGGCAGGAGGAGGGGCAACGTACGAGCAGTACTTC. Protein sequence: CAWAGGGATYEQYF.

This clone was counted a single time. The J gene is TRBJ1-5, the V gene TRBV12-3 or TRBV12-4; D gene unclear. V was pared by 0 bases and J by 6 bases, with 6 bases between. The length of the CDR3 is 13 residues. The CDR3 DNA sequence: TGTGCCAGCAGTTTAGCTTCGGGTCAGCCCCAGCATTTT. This translates into CASSLASGQPQHF.

V usage is TRBV12-3 or TRBV12-4 and J usage is TRBJ1-1; 10 bases align to TRBD1. Trimming cost V 6 bases and J 11 bases; bases outside gene matches: 9. This CDR3 has 13 amino acids. DNA for the CDR3: TGTGCCAGCAGCACCGTGACAGGGGGCACGGCTTTCTTT. This encodes CASSTVTGGTAFF.

The rearrangement links TRBV27 to TRBJ1-1; D not certain. Germline V gives CDR1 MNHEY, CDR2 SMNVEV (reference sequence). The CDR3 loop spans 14 amino acids. V lost 5 bases to trimming and J lost 1 base, with 11 bases between them. In nucleotides, the CDR3 is TGTGCCAGCAGTCCCCACCGACAGAACACTGAAGCTTTCTTT. Residues: CASSPHRQNTEAFF.

The CDR3 nucleotides are TGTGCCAGCAGTCCCTTAAGGGGGAGTGAGCAGTACTTC. Its protein product is CASSPLRGSEQYF. This chain joins TRBV28 and TRBJ2-7; D perhaps matches TRBD1 (6 bases). CDR3 length: 13 residues. Germline loops: CDR1 MDHEN, CDR2 SYDVKM. Trimming removed 5 bases from V and 7 bases from J, with 15 bases in between. Based on the CDR3 plus reference TRBV28 and TRBJ2-7, the full variable domain is DVKVTQSSRYLVKRTGEKVFLECVQDMDHENMFWYRQDPGLGLRLIYFSYDVKMKEKGDIPEGYSVSREKKERFSLILESASTNQTSMYLCASSPLRGSEQYFGPGTRLTVT.

The chain has TRBV11-2 and TRBJ1-1; D not certain. The CDR3 is 13 residues long. Germline assignment: CDR1 SGHAT and CDR2 FQNNGV. V was clipped by 2 bases and J by 0 bases, with 4 bases between them. The CDR3 DNA reads as TGTGCCAGCAGCTTACCCATGAACACTGAAGCTTTCTTT. Amino acid sequence: CASSLPMNTEAFF.

The chain carries TRBV4-3 and TRBJ1-3, with D possibly matching TRBD1 (5 bases). Germline CDR1 and CDR2: LGHNA and YSLEER. V shed 0 bases and J shed 8 bases, with 14 bases lying between them. This CDR3 is 15 amino acids long. Here the CDR3 DNA reads TGCGCCAGCAGCCAAGACGGGGGATTGGTGTACACCATATATTTT. It specifies CASSQDGGLVYTIYF.

CDR3 in DNA: TGCGCCAGCAGAGCGCCAGGCAGGGGAACCTACGAGCAGTACTTC. It codes for CASRAPGRGTYEQYF. The V gene is TRBV4-1, the J gene TRBJ2-7; the D gene is possibly TRBD1 (6 bases). Germline V lookup: CDR1 MGHRA, CDR2 YSYEKL. The V gene lost 6 bases and the J gene lost 2 bases, with 17 bases spanning the gap. CDR3 length: 15 amino acids.

The chain combines TRBV4-3 with TRBJ1-2; no clear D gene. The CDR3 contains 18 residues. The V and J ends lost 1 base and 0 bases respectively, with 18 bases between them. CDR1 and CDR2 (germline): LGHNA, YSLEER. The CDR3 nucleotides read TGCGCCAGCAGCCAAGGTTGGTGGCAGTCCTCAGCTAACTATGGCTACACCTTC. This codes for CASSQGWWQSSANYGYTF.

The gene calls are TRBV20-1 and TRBJ2-5; 8 nucleotides line up with TRBD1. CDR3 length equals 13 residues. V gave up 3 bases and J gave up 3 bases; unmatched junction bases: 3. Germline V CDR1 and CDR2: DFQATT, SNEGSKA (reference sequence). The CDR3 sequence is CSASRTGKETQYF. The CDR3 nucleotides read TGCAGTGCTAGTCGGACAGGGAAAGAGACCCAGTACTTC.

The chain is built from TRBV7-3 and TRBJ2-6, with D uncertain. This CDR3 region has 13 residues. CDR1 is SGHTA, CDR2 FQGTGA, per germline. Trimming shortened V by 5 bases and J by 4 bases, and 6 bases separated the two germline ends. CDR3 DNA: TGTGCCAGCAGCCCAGAAGGGGCCAACGTCCTGACTTTC. Translating gives CASSPEGANVLTF.

The gene calls are TRBV5-4 and TRBJ2-7; 13 bases map to TRBD2. CDR3 length equals 17 residues. V was clipped by 3 bases and J by 1 base; unmatched bases: 7. Germline V lookup: CDR1 SGHNT, CDR2 YYREEE (reference sequence). The CDR3 DNA is TGTGCCAGCAGCTCCTACCAACTAGCGGGAGGGTCCTACGAGCAGTACTTC. Protein sequence: CASSSYQLAGGSYEQYF.

The chain carries TRBV7-9 and TRBJ1-1; possibly TRBD1 for D (6 bases). The CDR3 is 15 amino acids. Deletions cut 5 bases from V and 2 bases from J, with 15 bases between. Germline CDR1 and CDR2: SEHNR and FQNEAQ (reference sequence). CDR3 region: CASSLRDTGNTEAFF. Written as DNA, the CDR3 is TGTGCCAGCAGCCTCAGGGACACGGGAAACACTGAAGCTTTCTTT.

V usage is TRBV27 and J usage is TRBJ1-6, with D hard to call. V shed 3 bases and J shed 7 bases, with 13 bases lying between them. CDR1 and CDR2 from the germline V gene are MNHEY and SMNVEV (reference sequence). The CDR3 has 15 residues. The CDR3 bases are TGTGCCAGCAGTTTGGCTCAACAGAGAAATTCACCCCTCCACTTT. Translating it yields CASSLAQQRNSPLHF.

The chain combines TRBV6-5 with TRBJ1-2, with D tentatively TRBD1 (5 bases). Germline values: CDR1 MNHEY, CDR2 SVGAGI. Deletions cut 2 bases from V and 0 bases from J, with 7 bases between. This CDR3 is 14 amino acids long. CDR3 amino acids: CASSYAGSNYGYTF. CDR3 nucleotides: TGTGCCAGCAGTTACGCAGGGTCTAACTATGGCTACACCTTC.

This clone was counted once. The chain employs TRBV6-5 and TRBJ2-3, with 10 bases that match TRBD1. The CDR3 is made up of 15 amino acids. From germline, CDR1 is MNHEY and CDR2 SVGAGI. V shed 6 bases and J 5 bases; nucleotides not matched to a gene: 8. As DNA, the CDR3 is TGTGCCAGCAGGCGGGACAGGGGTTACAGAGATACGCAGTATTTT. Residues: CASRRDRGYRDTQYF.

For the CDR3, the DNA is TGCGCCAGCAGCTACTCAACCCGGGACATTGACGAGCAGTACTTC. The encoded protein is CASSYSTRDIDEQYF. The chain recombines TRBV5-1 with TRBJ2-7; D perhaps matches TRBD1 (6 bases). Germline-derived CDR1 and CDR2 are SGHRS and YFSETQ. Deletions cut 3 bases from V and 5 bases from J, with 18 bases between. The CDR3 covers 15 residues. Based on the CDR3 plus reference TRBV5-1 and TRBJ2-7, the full variable domain is KAGVTQTPRYLIKTRGQQVTLSCSPISGHRSVSWYQQTPGQGLQFLFEYFSETQRNKGNFPGRFSGRQFSNSRSEMNVSTLELGDSALYLCASSYSTRDIDEQYFGPGTRLTVT.

The chain couples TRBV4-2 to TRBJ2-7, with TRBD2 matching 10 bases. The CDR3 has 15 residues. V lost 2 bases, J lost 2 bases, and 3 bases stayed unmatched. Germline V CDR1 and CDR2: LGHNA, YNFKEQ. The CDR3 here is CASSQPGLATYEQYF. The CDR3, as DNA: TGTGCCAGCAGCCAACCGGGACTAGCGACCTACGAGCAGTACTTC.